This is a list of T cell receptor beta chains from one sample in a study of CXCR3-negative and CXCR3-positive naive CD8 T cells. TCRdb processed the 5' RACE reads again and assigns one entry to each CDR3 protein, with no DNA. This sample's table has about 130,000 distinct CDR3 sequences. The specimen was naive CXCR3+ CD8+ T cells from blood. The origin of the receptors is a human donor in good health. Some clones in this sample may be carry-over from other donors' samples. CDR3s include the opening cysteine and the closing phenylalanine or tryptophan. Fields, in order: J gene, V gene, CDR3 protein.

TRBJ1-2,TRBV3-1,CASSQEAATNYGYTF
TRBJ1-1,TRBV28,CASSGTGGYTEAFF
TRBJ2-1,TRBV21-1,CASLVGTGLYNEQFF
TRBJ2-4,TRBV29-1,CSVVGREGRDMQYF
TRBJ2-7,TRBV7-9,CASLPGQGSYEQYF
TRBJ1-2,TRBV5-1,CASSLAQGESYGYTF
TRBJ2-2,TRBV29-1,CSVEVFSGRSTGELFF
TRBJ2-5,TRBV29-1,CSVEVTGAQYF
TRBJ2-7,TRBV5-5,CASSWDNSYEQYF
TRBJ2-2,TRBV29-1,CSVVSWTGELFF
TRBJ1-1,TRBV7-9,CASSFGAENTEAFF
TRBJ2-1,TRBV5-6,CASSLSSGNEQFF
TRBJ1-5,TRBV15,CATSAGGNSNQPQHF
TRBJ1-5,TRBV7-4,CASSLAGVGRGSNQPQHF
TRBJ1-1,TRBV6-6,CASSPLSALTEAFF
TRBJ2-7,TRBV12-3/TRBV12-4,CASSLWGSEQYF
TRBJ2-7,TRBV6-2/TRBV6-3,CATGGLTYEQYF
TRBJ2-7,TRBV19,CASSISWGYEQYF
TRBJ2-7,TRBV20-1,CSAPLPQGAYYEQYF
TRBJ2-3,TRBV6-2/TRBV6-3,CASSYPSGGSTDTQYF
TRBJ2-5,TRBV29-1,CSVGLAARYQETQYF
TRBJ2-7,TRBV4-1,CASSQEGRGYEQYF
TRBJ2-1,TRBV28,CASSLLAGGGLVYNEQFF
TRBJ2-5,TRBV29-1,CSVADNQETQYF
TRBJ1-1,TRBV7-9,CASSLVGGATEAFF
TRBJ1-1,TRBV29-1,CSAQEGGTEAFF
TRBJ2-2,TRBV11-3,CASSPREEGAGGELFF
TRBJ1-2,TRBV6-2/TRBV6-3,CASSYEGWYGYTF
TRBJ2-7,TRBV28,CASSWTGSSYEQYF
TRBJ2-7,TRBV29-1,CSVELGASTYEQYF
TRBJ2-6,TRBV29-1,CSVGMGFGANVLTF
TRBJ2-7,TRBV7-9,CASSEDRVGYEQYF
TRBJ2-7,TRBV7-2,CASSLGLAGAYEQYF
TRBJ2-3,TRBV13,CASSLEVGSTDTQYF
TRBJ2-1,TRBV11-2,CASSGTGLWNEQFF
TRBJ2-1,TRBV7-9,CASSPTSDHEQFF
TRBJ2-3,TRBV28,CASSFGTDQDTQYF
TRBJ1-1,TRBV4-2,CASSHMTGGNTEAFF
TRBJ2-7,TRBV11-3,CASSLGSGSYEQYF
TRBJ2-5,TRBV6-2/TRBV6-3,CASSFSGAGGQETQYF
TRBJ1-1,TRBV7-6,CASTLGVGYTEAFF
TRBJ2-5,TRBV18,CASSTQGGETQYF
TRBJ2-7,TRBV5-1,CASSLNHYEQYF
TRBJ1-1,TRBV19,CASSIQGLTEAFF
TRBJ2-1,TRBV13,CASSSLEGSSYNEQFF
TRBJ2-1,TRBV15,CATSNWDNEQFF
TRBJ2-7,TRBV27,CASSPRTGTGPYEQYF
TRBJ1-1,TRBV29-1,CSVGELWGISEAFF
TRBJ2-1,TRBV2,CASSPGEFNEQFF
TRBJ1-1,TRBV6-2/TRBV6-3,CASSFDREGNTEAFF
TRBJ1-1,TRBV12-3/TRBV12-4,CASSSGGLTEAFF
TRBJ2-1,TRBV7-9,CASSLAPDDEQFF
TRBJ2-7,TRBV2,CAIRTGAVYEQYF